This T cell receptor (beta chain) comes out of a study of control samples from healthy donors and cancer patients. Measured with immunoSEQ multiplex PCR; TCRdb has only the in-frame clones, and not every one. The sample shows about 15,000 clones, approximately 75% of them seen only once. This clone has just a few counts. Germline V gene data show CDR1 as MNHNS and CDR2 as SASEGT. CDR3 length: 15 amino acids. Trimming took off 3 bases at V and 1 base at J, with 12 bases between the two ends. The sequencing input was formalin-fixed, paraffin-embedded tissue. This sequence joins TRBV6-1 and TRBJ1-1; D is unclear. This clonotype was sampled from a female donor with lung cancer. DNA of the CDR3: TGTGCCAGCAGTGATCAAGCGTCTGAGAACACTGAAGCTTTCTTT. Protein sequence: CASSDQASENTEAFF.